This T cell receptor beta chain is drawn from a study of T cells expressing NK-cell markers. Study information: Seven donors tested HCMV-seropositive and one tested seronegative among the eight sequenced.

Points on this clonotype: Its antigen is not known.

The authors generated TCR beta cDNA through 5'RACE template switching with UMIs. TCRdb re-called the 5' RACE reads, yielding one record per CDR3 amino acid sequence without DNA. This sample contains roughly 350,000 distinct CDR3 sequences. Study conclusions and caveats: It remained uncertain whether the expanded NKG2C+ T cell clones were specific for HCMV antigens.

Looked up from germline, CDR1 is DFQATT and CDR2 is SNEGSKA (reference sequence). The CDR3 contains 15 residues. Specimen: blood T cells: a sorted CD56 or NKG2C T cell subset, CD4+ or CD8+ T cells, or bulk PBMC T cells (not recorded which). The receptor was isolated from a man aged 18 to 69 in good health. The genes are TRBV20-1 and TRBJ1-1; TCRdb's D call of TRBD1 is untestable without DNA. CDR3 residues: CSANPRGTGGTEAFF.